This entry lists 20 T cell receptor beta chains sequenced from one sample in a study of human T cells and chemical hapten exposure. TCRdb recomputed calls from the RACE reads with MiXCR, one row per CDR3 protein. The table shows tens of thousands of distinct CDR3 sequences, with around 3.4% occurring only once. As for time point: healthy volunteer bleed at 6 weeks. The study extracted total RNA from unfractionated whole blood. Sequencing was performed on whole blood. These receptor sequences come from a human donor in good health. Some clones in this sample may be carry-over from other donors' samples.

This clonotype was counted many times. The V call is TRBV5-1, the J call TRBJ2-3; 8 positions match TRBD2. The CDR3 loop spans 15 amino acids. CDR1 and CDR2 from the germline V gene are SGHRS and YFSETQ. V was pared by 4 bases and J by 2 bases, with 6 bases of the junction left unmatched. CDR3 residues: CASSLAGPSTDTQYF. The CDR3, as DNA: TGCGCCAGCAGCCTAGCGGGCCCGTCCACAGATACGCAGTATTTT.

This clonotype was detected ten times or more. V is TRBV5-1 and J is TRBJ1-1; possible D gene TRBD1, 6 bases. In germline, CDR1 is SGHRS, CDR2 YFSETQ. Trimming removed 3 bases from V and 1 base from J, with 13 bases in between. This CDR3 spans 15 amino acids. CDR3 bases: TGCGCCAGCAGCTCCGGAGGGGGGACGAACACTGAAGCTTTCTTT. Protein product: CASSSGGGTNTEAFF.

This clonotype was counted many times. V is TRBV5-6 and J is TRBJ1-1; the match to TRBD1 covers 7 bases. The ends lost 6 bases at V and 5 bases at J; junction bases unmatched: 13. Per germline, CDR1 SGHDT and CDR2 YYEEEE. This CDR3 region has 15 residues. The CDR3 DNA reads as TGTGCCAGCATCCGGACAGGCGTGGGGAGAACTGAAGCTTTCTTT. Amino acids: CASIRTGVGRTEAFF.

This clonotype was observed many times. The V call is TRBV24-1, the J call TRBJ2-2, with 13 bases identical to TRBD2. The length of the CDR3 is 17 residues. Looked up from germline, CDR1 is KGHDR and CDR2 is SFDVKD. The junction had 5 bases not matched to a gene; V was cut back by 3 bases and J by 5 bases. As DNA, the CDR3 is TGTGCCACCAGTGATGTCGGACTAGCGGGAGATACCGGGGAGCTGTTTTTT. It is translated as CATSDVGLAGDTGELFF.

This clonotype has ten or more counts. The chain is built from TRBV20-1 and TRBJ1-1, with 7 bases matching TRBD1. The CDR3 covers 13 residues. The germline CDR1 and CDR2 sequences are DFQATT and SNEGSKA (reference sequence). V dropped 1 base and J dropped 4; count of bases not matched to a gene: 3. The CDR3 nucleotides read TGCAGTGCTAGAGTGCAGGGGGGCACTGAAGCTTTCTTT. Encoded protein: CSARVQGGTEAFF.

There are many counts of this clonotype. The V and J genes are TRBV5-1 and TRBJ1-1; D is uncertain. V lost 0 bases and J lost 5, with 11 bases in between. The CDR3 spans 14 residues. Germline V gene lookup returns CDR1 SGHRS and CDR2 YFSETQ. The DNA of the CDR3 is TGCGCCAGCAGCTTGGATCGCGGGGAGACTGAAGCTTTCTTT. Translating gives CASSLDRGETEAFF.

There are many counts of this clonotype. V and J are TRBV4-1 and TRBJ2-4; TRBD2 agrees at 11 bases. There are 20 residues in the CDR3. V lost 0 bases and J lost 6; bases outside the gene matches: 16. CDR1 and CDR2 (germline): MGHRA, YSYEKL. CDR3 bases: TGCGCCAGCAGCCAAGATCCGGGGGAGATAGCGGGAGGGCCAGGAAACATTCAGTACTTC. Its protein is CASSQDPGEIAGGPGNIQYF.

In this sample, this clonotype turned up many times. This CDR3 reads CSARDQGIGTINEQFF. CDR3 nucleotides: TGCAGTGCTAGAGATCAAGGCATCGGGACTATCAATGAGCAGTTCTTC. This chain connects TRBV20-1 to TRBJ2-1; the match to TRBD2 covers 7 bases. The CDR3 runs to 16 residues. Germline CDR1 reads DFQATT; CDR2 reads SNEGSKA (reference sequence). V was pared by 0 bases and J by 6 bases, with 11 bases of the junction left unmatched.

This clonotype has ten or more counts. The chain combines TRBV28 with TRBJ2-2; D perhaps matches TRBD1 (7 bases). The V and J ends lost 1 base and 0 bases respectively, with 12 bases between them. This CDR3 spans 17 amino acids. Germline V gives CDR1 MDHEN, CDR2 SYDVKM. Here the CDR3 DNA reads TGTGCCAGCAGTTTATTGGCGGGACAGTCGAACACCGGGGAGCTGTTTTTT. Translating gives CASSLLAGQSNTGELFF.

In its sample, this clonotype was seen many times. The CDR3 reads CAWGAAILFF. The CDR3 nucleotides read TGTGCCTGGGGGGCTGCAATTTTGTTCTTC. The V gene is TRBV30, the J gene TRBJ2-1; tentative D call: TRBD1 (5 bases). Trimming shortened V by 5 bases and J by 15 bases, and 14 bases separated the two germline ends. This CDR3 is 10 amino acids long. Per the germline V gene, CDR1 is GTSNPN and CDR2 is SVGIG (reference sequence).

The V and J genes are TRBV13 and TRBJ1-1, with 9 bases matching TRBD1. In germline, CDR1 is PRHDT, CDR2 FYEKMQ (reference sequence). The CDR3 has 13 amino acids. The ends lost 6 bases at V and 7 bases at J; junction bases unmatched: 6. The CDR3 DNA reads TGTGCCAGCAGGAGGCGGACAGGGGATGAAGCTTTCTTT. Translation: CASRRRTGDEAFF.

The table lists this clonotype with many counts. The V and J genes are TRBV27 and TRBJ2-3; 11 bases fit TRBD2. The CDR3 is made up of 15 amino acids. Germline loops: CDR1 MNHEY, CDR2 SMNVEV (reference sequence). V dropped 6 bases and J dropped 4; count of bases not matched to a gene: 6. The CDR3 spells CASRFSGRAPDTQYF. The CDR3 nucleotides are TGTGCCAGCAGGTTTAGCGGGAGGGCCCCAGATACGCAGTATTTT.

This clonotype has a count of ten or more. The rearrangement uses TRBV7-9 and TRBJ1-1; no definite D call. Germline V gene lookup returns CDR1 SEHNR and CDR2 FQNEAQ (reference sequence). Trimming took off 5 bases at V and 6 bases at J, with 19 bases between the two ends. CDR3 length: 15 residues. CDR3 in amino acids: CASSTSLGVSAEAFF. The CDR3 region has the DNA TGTGCCAGCAGCACGTCTCTTGGGGTCTCGGCTGAAGCTTTCTTT. Looking up the rest from reference TRBV7-9 and TRBJ1-1 gives the full variable domain: DTGVSQNPRHKITKRGQNVTFRCDPISEHNRLYWYRQTLGQGPEFLTYFQNEAQLEKSRLLSDRFSAERPKGSFSTLEIQRTEQGDSAMYLCASSTSLGVSAEAFFGQGTRLTVV.

In its sample, this clonotype was seen many times. The genes are TRBV6-1 and TRBJ2-3; no firm D call. V lost 3 bases and J 0 bases, leaving 13 bases between the germline ends. Per germline, CDR1 MNHNS and CDR2 SASEGT. The CDR3 covers 16 residues. CDR3 sequence reads: CASSDVRATSTDTQYF. CDR3 bases: TGTGCCAGCAGTGACGTACGGGCCACTAGCACAGATACGCAGTATTTT.

Comments on this clonotype: A much larger clone sits a single nucleotide away, making a read error possible. The DNA of the CDR3 is TGTGCCTGCAGCTTGGACCGTTCCTCTGGAAACACCATATATTTT. Amino acids: CACSLDRSSGNTIYF. V gene TRBV6-5 combines with J gene TRBJ1-3; D not certain. The CDR3 runs to 15 residues. Germline V gene data show CDR1 as MNHEY and CDR2 as SVGAGI.

At least ten counts were recorded for this clonotype. The rearrangement links TRBV9 to TRBJ1-1; D may be TRBD1 (5 bases). The ends were cut back, 0 bases at V and 0 bases at J, with 15 bases in the middle. The germline gives CDR1 SGDLS, CDR2 YYNGEE. CDR3 length: 17 amino acids. CDR3 bases: TGTGCCAGCAGCGTAGCCGCAGGCCGGGGGTTGAACACTGAAGCTTTCTTT. Protein sequence: CASSVAAGRGLNTEAFF.

This clonotype was counted many times. This chain uses TRBV28 with TRBJ1-1; possibly TRBD1 for D (6 bases). CDR3 length: 14 residues. Germline CDR1 is MDHEN and CDR2 is SYDVKM. Trimming left V 4 bases short and J 6 bases short, with 15 bases between. CDR3 nucleotide sequence: TGTGCCAGCAGTTCCCCGTGGGGGGCTCCTGAAGCTTTCTTT. Translated: CASSSPWGAPEAFF.

This clonotype was observed a few times. The chain is built from TRBV19 and TRBJ1-1; tentative D call: TRBD1 (5 bases). This CDR3 is built from 14 residues. Trimming cost V 7 bases and J 2 bases, with 14 bases left between them. The germline V gene has CDR1 LNHDA and CDR2 SQIVND (reference sequence). The CDR3 nucleotides read TGTGCCAGTAATACCGGCAGGGCCAACACTGAAGCTTTCTTT. It specifies CASNTGRANTEAFF.

This clonotype was recorded many times. The gene calls are TRBV5-4 and TRBJ1-1; 7 nucleotides line up with TRBD1. The trim removed 4 bases at V and 1 base at J, leaving 10 bases unmatched. Germline lookup yields CDR1 SGHNT and CDR2 YYREEE (reference sequence). CDR3 length: 16 amino acids. The CDR3: CASSTQGGLPNTEAFF. DNA of the CDR3: TGTGCCAGCAGCACCCAGGGGGGCCTGCCGAACACTGAAGCTTTCTTT.

This clonotype was seen only a few times. V is TRBV29-1 and J is TRBJ2-3, with 8 bases that match TRBD2. With V trimmed by 6 bases and J by 4 bases, 21 bases remained unmatched. Germline V gene sequence: CDR1 SQVTM, CDR2 ANQGSEA. The CDR3 covers 18 residues. CDR3 region: CSVAWAGGLASGPDTQYF. CDR3 coding DNA: TGCAGCGTGGCGTGGGCGGGAGGCCTCGCTAGTGGTCCAGATACGCAGTATTTT.